Sequencing of this T cell receptor beta chain was carried out in a study of T cells after posttransplantation cyclophosphamide. Method: immunoSEQ multiplex PCR; TCRdb's copy keeps in-frame clones and lacks some. The sample includes tens of thousands of clones, none of them occurring once. Trimming removed 6 bases from V and 5 bases from J, with 13 bases in between. Per the germline V gene, CDR1 is MRHNA and CDR2 is SNTAGT. This CDR3 has 14 residues. Study observations and caveats: Later post-transplant blood repertoires were often dominated by donor CD8+ memory clones. Tissue-infiltrating T cells from skin or gut overlapped little with blood T cells.

This clone was seen at least ten times. The target antigen is unknown. This clonotype was sampled from a man in his thirties or forties in good health and a related stem cell transplant donor. The source material was PBMCs. The rearrangement joins TRBV6-4 to TRBJ1-4, with TRBD1 as a possible D gene (5 bases). CDR3 DNA sequence: TGTGCCAGCAGGAGGTCAGGGTTGAATGAAAAACTGTTTTTT. Translation: CASRRSGLNEKLFF.